The T cell receptor (beta chain) described here comes from a study of T-cell reconstitution after alpha-beta-depleted transplantation in children. Per germline, CDR1 SGHTA and CDR2 FQGNSA. There are 15 residues in the CDR3. Trimming removed 6 bases at V and 0 bases at J, with 12 bases between. TCRbeta library preparation incorporated unique molecular identifiers. In TCRdb, the PCR reads were re-called with MiXCR into one record per CDR3 protein. Altogether a few hundred thousand distinct CDR3 sequences are present, 10% being singletons, with the ten largest covering less than 2.5%. The chain uses TRBV7-2 and TRBJ1-3; weak D call: TRBD1 (6 bases). Sequenced here: PBMCs from the stem cell graft donor, sampled from the stem cell graft. The clonotype comes from a human donor who donated a stem cell graft to a child with acute lymphoblastic leukemia. The CDR3 nucleotides are TGTGCCAGCAGACTGACAGGAGCCTCTGGAAACACCATATATTTT. Protein product: CASRLTGASGNTIYF.